The present T cell receptor beta chain was sequenced within a study of blood T cell repertoires in COVID-19. This clone showed up just a few times. Germline V gene data show CDR1 as MGHDK and CDR2 as SYGVNS. J gave up 3 bases and V 5 bases, and 2 bases lay outside the gene matches. The CDR3 runs to 13 residues. Authors' data handling: Reference gene primer amplification yielded estimated nucleated cell counts. This table comes from immunoSEQ multiplex PCR, and its TCRdb copy is limited to in-frame clones, with some not included. Clonal size and the V and J genes are those of that table, whereas D and trimming came from the DNA. Of about 160,000 clones in the sample, about 80% are singletons; the top ten hold about 3.7%. Which cohort a participant joined came from the clinical history participants gave. Recovered status applied to Cohort 3 donors who had two consecutive negative PCRs. It also applied to those with clearance or with symptom resolution.

The specimen sequenced was PBMCs or T cells enriched from blood (not recorded which). The sequence was obtained from a woman aged 55-69 years who had recovered from COVID-19. The V call is TRBV25-1, the J call TRBJ2-5, with 8 bases fitting TRBD2. CDR3 amino acids: CASSRGGKETQYF. The CDR3 DNA reads TGTGCCAGCAGTCGGGGGGGGAAAGAGACCCAGTACTTC.